The source of this TCR beta chain is a study of cytomegalovirus exposure and HLA in healthy donors. Notes on the study in general: In a later analysis, 17,000 or so TCR beta sequences were associated with HLA alleles at 0.05 false discovery rate. Clonal expansion was found to be greater in HLA-associated TCR beta chains than in equally common others in a later analysis. Later analysis demonstrated an association between a missense DCLRE1C variant and TCR beta V- and J-gene trimming.

Note on this clone: Its matching antigen is unknown.

The PCR used 60 Vbeta and 13 Jbeta primers. Assay: immunoSEQ multiplex PCR; the TCRdb copy retains only in-frame clones and omits some. This sample has 130,000 to 150,000 clones; 80% occur once, and the top ten carry roughly 4.7%. The V end was cut by 3 bases, the J end by 3 bases, with 17 bases between. Germline assignment: CDR1 MNHEY and CDR2 SVGAGI. The CDR3 is made up of 16 amino acids. The sample comprised PBMCs. The chain is built from TRBV6-5 and TRBJ1-2, with D tentatively TRBD1 (5 bases). The sequence came from a man aged 35-49 years in good health and CMV-seronegative. CDR3 in DNA: TGTGCCAGCAGTTATCTTGGGGCCCCTCAAGACTATGGCTACACCTTC. Amino acids: CASSYLGAPQDYGYTF.